This T cell receptor (beta chain) was sequenced in a study of blood T cell repertoires in COVID-19. Across the whole study: From the United States, Italy and Spain came samples of acute and convalescent COVID-19. PBMCs, B-cell-depleted T cells, or T cells provided the cDNA or gDNA that made up the material.

Assay: immunoSEQ multiplex PCR; the TCRdb copy retains only in-frame clones and omits some. The table includes under 250,000 clones, roughly 86% detected once. This clone occurred once. The receptor was isolated from a woman in her fifties or sixties with active or convalescent COVID-19. The sequenced sample consisted of peripheral blood.

The DNA for the CDR3 is TGTGCCAGCAGCCCTCGGACCGGGGAGCTGTTTTTT. As protein: CASSPRTGELFF. V and J are TRBV7-7 and TRBJ2-2; D gene unclear. The length of the CDR3 is 12 residues. With 5 bases removed from V and 5 bases from J, the gap between germline ends came to 6 bases. Looked up from germline, CDR1 is SSHAT and CDR2 is FNYEAQ (reference sequence).